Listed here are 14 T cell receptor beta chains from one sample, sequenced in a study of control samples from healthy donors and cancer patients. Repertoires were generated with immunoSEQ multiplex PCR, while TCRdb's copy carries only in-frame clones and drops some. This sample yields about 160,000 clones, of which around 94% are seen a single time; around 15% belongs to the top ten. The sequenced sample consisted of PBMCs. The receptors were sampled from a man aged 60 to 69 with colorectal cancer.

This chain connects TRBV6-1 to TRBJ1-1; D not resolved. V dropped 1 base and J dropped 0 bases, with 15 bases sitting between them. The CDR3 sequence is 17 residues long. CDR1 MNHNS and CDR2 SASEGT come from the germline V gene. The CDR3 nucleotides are TGTGCCAGCAGTGAAGGGTGGGAACAGACAATGAACACTGAAGCTTTCTTT. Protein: CASSEGWEQTMNTEAFF.

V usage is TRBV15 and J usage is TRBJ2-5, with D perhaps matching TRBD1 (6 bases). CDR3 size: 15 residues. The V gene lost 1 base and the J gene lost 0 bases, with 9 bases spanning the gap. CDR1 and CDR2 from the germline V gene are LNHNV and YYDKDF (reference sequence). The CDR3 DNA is TGTGCCACCAGCAGAGCTGACAGGAACCAAGAGACCCAGTACTTC. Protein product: CATSRADRNQETQYF.

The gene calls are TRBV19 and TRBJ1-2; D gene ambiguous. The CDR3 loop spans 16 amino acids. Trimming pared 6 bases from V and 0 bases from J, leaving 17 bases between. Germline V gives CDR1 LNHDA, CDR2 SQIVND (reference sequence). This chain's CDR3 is CASSLQAPPPNYGYTF. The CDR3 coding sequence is TGTGCCAGTAGCCTCCAGGCGCCACCCCCTAACTATGGCTACACCTTC.

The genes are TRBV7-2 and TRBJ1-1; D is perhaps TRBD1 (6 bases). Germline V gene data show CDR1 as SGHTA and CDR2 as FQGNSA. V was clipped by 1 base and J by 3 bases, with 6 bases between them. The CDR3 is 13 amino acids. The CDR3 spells CASSLGGHTEAFF. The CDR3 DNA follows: TGTGCCAGCAGCTTAGGGGGGCACACTGAAGCTTTCTTT.

The CDR3 region has the DNA TGTGCCAGCTCACCCTGGGGGGGGATGAGGAATGAGCAGTTCTTC. This translates into CASSPWGGMRNEQFF. The chain joins TRBV18 to TRBJ2-1; 7 bases agree with TRBD2. CDR3 length: 15 amino acids. V lost 3 bases and J lost 7; bases outside the gene matches: 9. CDR1 and CDR2 (germline): KGHSH, LQKENI.

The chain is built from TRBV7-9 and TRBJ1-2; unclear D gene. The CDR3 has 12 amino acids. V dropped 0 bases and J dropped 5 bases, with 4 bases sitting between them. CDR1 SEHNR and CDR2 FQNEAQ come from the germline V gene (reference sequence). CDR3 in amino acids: CASSLAQYGYTF. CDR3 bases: TGTGCCAGCAGCTTAGCGCAGTATGGCTACACCTTC.

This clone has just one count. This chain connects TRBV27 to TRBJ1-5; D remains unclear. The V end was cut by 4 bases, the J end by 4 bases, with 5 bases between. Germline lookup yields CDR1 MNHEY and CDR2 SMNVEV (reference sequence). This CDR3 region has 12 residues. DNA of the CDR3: TGTGCCAGCAGTTCCGCAAATCAGCCCCAGCATTTT. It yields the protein CASSSANQPQHF.

The CDR3 nucleotides read TGTGCCAGCAGCCCGAGACAGGGGCACTCTGGAAACACCATATATTTT. Amino acids: CASSPRQGHSGNTIYF. V usage is TRBV7-9 and J usage is TRBJ1-3; TRBD1 matches 8 bases. The CDR3 runs 16 residues. CDR1 and CDR2 from the germline V gene are SEHNR and FQNEAQ (reference sequence). V lost 5 bases and J lost 0; bases outside the gene matches: 6.

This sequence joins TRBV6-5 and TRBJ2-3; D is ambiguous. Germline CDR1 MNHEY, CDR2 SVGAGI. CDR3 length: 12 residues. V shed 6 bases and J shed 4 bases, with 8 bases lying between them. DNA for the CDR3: TGTGCCAGCAGGTCCACGGCAGATACGCAGTATTTT. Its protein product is CASRSTADTQYF.

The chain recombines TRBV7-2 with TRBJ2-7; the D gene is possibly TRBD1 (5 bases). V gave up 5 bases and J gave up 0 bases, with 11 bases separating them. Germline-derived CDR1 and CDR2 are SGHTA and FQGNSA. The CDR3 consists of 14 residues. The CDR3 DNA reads TGTGCCAGCAGCACCCGACAGTTCTCCTACGAGCAGTACTTC. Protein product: CASSTRQFSYEQYF.

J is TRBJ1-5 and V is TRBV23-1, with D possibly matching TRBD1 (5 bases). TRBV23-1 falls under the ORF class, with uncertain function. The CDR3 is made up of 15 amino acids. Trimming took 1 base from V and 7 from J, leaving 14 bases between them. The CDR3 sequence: CASSQWVGGEQPQHF. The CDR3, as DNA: TGCGCCAGCAGTCAATGGGTGGGGGGGGAGCAGCCCCAGCATTTT.

This chain's CDR3 is CASSYDRADTGELFF. CDR3 coding DNA: TGTGCCAGCAGTTATGACAGGGCCGACACCGGGGAGCTGTTTTTT. V and J are TRBV6-5 and TRBJ2-2; 7 bases map to TRBD1. In germline, CDR1 is MNHEY, CDR2 SVGAGI. The CDR3 sequence is 15 residues long. The V and J ends lost 3 bases and 3 bases, in that order; junction bases with no gene match: 4.

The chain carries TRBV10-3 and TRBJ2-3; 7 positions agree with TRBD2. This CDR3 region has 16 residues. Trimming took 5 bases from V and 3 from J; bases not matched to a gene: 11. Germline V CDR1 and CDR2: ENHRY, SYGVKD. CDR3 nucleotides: TGTGCCATCAGTCCCGGGGGGACGCGGGGGACAGATACGCAGTATTTT. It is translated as CAISPGGTRGTDTQYF.

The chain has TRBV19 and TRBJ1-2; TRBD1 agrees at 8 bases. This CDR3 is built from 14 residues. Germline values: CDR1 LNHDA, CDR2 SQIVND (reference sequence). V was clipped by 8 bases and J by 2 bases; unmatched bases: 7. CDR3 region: CASRRDRGNYGYTF. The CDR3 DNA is TGTGCCAGTCGACGCGACAGGGGAAACTATGGCTACACCTTC. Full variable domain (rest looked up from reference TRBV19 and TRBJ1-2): DGGITQSPKYLFRKEGQNVTLSCEQNLNHDAMYWYRQDPGQGLRLIYYSQIVNDFQKGDIAEGYSVSREKKESFPLTVTSAQKNPTAFYLCASRRDRGNYGYTFGSGTRLTVV.